This T cell receptor (beta chain) was retrieved from a study of blood T cell repertoires in COVID-19. Looking at the study overall: Donors in the United States, Italy and Spain gave samples during acute or convalescent COVID-19. Sources were T cells, B-cell-depleted T cells, or PBMCs; the material itself was cDNA or gDNA.

The germline gives CDR1 SGDLS, CDR2 YYNGEE. The CDR3 loop spans 14 amino acids. V was clipped by 3 bases and J by 9 bases, with 16 bases between them. Authors' analysis steps: Nucleated cell counts were estimated from reference gene primer amplification. TCRdb keeps only in-frame clones here, not all; method: immunoSEQ multiplex PCR. Clone size and V and J calls were adopted from that table, with D and trimming inferred from the DNA. The sample consists of around 450,000 clones, 75% to 90% of them appearing once. Individuals drawn from about 26 US areas were roughly 18 to 100 years old. The chain links TRBV9 to TRBJ1-5, with no clear D. This clonotype was obtained from a woman under 30 who had recovered from COVID-19. The sequencing input was PBMCs or T cells enriched from blood (not recorded which). The CDR3 protein is CASSAERDGWPQHF. The CDR3 nucleotides read TGTGCCAGCAGCGCCGAGCGGGATGGATGGCCCCAGCATTTT.